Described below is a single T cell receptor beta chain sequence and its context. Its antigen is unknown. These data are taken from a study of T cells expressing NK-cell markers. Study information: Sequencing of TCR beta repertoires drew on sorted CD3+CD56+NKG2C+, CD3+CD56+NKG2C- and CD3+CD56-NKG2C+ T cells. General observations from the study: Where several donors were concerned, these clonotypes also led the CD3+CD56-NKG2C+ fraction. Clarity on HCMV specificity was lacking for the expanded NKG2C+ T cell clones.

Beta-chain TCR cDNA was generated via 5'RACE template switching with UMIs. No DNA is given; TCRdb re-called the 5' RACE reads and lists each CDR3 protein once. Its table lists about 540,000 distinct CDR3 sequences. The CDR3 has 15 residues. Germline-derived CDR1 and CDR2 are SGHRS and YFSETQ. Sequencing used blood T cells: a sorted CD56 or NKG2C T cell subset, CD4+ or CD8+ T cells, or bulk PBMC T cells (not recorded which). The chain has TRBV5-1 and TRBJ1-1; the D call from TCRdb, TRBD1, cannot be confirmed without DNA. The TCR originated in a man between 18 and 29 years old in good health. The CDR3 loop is CASSVEPGTGDRAFF.